This TCR beta chain was sequenced for a study of control samples from healthy donors and cancer patients. Sequencing used immunoSEQ multiplex PCR; TCRdb keeps in-frame clones, though not all of them. Counted here are 95,000 to 150,000 clones, approximately 92% occurring once; the ten biggest clones make up less than 0.65%. The CDR3 contains 11 residues. With 4 bases removed from V and 3 bases from J, the gap between germline ends came to 4 bases. The sequence derives from a man at least 80 years old with head and neck cancer. Sequencing input: PBMCs. V usage is TRBV12-3 or TRBV12-4 and J usage is TRBJ2-7; D gene ambiguous. The CDR3 region is CASSSGYEQYF. The CDR3 bases are TGTGCCAGCAGTTCAGGCTACGAGCAGTACTTC.